The present T cell receptor (beta chain) was sequenced within a study of T-cell reconstitution after alpha-beta-depleted transplantation in children. The germline V and J ends were trimmed by 2 bases and 9 bases, with 5 bases remaining between them. The CDR3 consists of 12 residues. In this sample, this clonotype turned up many times. Unique molecular identifiers were used to barcode this TCRbeta library. Each CDR3 protein gets one entry after TCRdb re-called the PCR reads with MiXCR. The top ten hold roughly an eighth of the sample, which has about 70,000 distinct CDR3 sequences, around 9.9% seen once.

V gene TRBV12-3 or TRBV12-4 combines with J gene TRBJ1-6; D is undetermined. The sequencing here drew on PBMCs, taken before TCRalphabeta/CD19-depleted stem cell transplant. The receptor comes from a boy between 10 and 17 years old with acute myeloid leukemia, due to receive a stem cell transplant. This CDR3 reads CASSLWSSPLHF. The CDR3 DNA follows: TGTGCCAGCAGTTTATGGAGTTCACCCCTCCACTTT.